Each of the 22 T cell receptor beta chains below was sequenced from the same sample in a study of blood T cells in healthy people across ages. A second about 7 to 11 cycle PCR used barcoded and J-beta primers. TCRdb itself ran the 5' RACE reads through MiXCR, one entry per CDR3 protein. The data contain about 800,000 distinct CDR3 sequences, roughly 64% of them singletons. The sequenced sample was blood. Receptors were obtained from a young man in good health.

DNA for the CDR3: TGTGCCAGCAGCTTACTCCGACGGGGACGGCCGAACACCGGGGAGCTGTTTTTT. This encodes CASSLLRRGRPNTGELFF. The rearrangement joins TRBV7-9 to TRBJ2-2; D tentatively fits TRBD1 or TRBD2 (5 bases each). CDR3 size: 18 residues. The germline V gene encodes CDR1 SEHNR and CDR2 FQNEAQ (reference sequence). The V end was cut by 2 bases, the J end by 0 bases, with 16 bases between.

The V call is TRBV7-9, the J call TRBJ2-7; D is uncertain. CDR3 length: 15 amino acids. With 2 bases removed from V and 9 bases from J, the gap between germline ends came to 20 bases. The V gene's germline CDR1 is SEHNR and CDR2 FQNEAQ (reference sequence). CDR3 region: CASSLSGGIKHWQYF. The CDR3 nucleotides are TGTGCCAGCAGCTTATCGGGTGGGATTAAACACTGGCAGTACTTC.

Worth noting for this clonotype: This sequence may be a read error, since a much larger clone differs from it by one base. The CDR3 bases are TGCAGTGCCCAACCCCCAGGGGGGACCAATGAGCAGTACTTC. Translation: CSAQPPGGTNEQYF. The chain is built from TRBV20-1 and TRBJ2-5; D might be TRBD1 (7 bases). The germline V gene has CDR1 DFQATT and CDR2 SNEGSKA (reference sequence). The CDR3 is made up of 14 amino acids. V was cut by 6 bases and J by 11 bases, with 25 bases left in between.

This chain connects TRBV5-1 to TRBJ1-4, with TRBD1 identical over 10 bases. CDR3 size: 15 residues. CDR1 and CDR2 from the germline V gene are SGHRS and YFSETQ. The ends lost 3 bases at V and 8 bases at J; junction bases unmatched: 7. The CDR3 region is CASSSTGTGEEKLFF. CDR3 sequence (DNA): TGCGCCAGCAGCTCGACCGGGACAGGGGAAGAAAAACTGTTTTTT.

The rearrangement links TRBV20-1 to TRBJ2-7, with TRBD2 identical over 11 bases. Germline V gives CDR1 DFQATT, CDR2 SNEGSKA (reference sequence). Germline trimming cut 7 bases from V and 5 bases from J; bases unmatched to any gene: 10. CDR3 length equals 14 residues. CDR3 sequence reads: CSVSSSGGLDEQYF. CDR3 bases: TGCAGTGTCTCGTCTAGCGGGGGGCTGGACGAGCAGTACTTC.

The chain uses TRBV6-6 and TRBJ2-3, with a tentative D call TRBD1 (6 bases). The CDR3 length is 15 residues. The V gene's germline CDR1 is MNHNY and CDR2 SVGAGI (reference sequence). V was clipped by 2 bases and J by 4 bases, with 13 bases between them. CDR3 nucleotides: TGTGCCAGCAGTTACCACCGGGACACTTCAGATACGCAGTATTTT. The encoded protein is CASSYHRDTSDTQYF.

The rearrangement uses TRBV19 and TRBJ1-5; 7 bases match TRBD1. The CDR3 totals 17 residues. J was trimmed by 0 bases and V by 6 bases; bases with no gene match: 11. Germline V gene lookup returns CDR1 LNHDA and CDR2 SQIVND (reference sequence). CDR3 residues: CASRSGTAWSSNQPQHF. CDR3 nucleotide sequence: TGTGCCAGTAGATCAGGGACAGCCTGGAGTAGCAATCAGCCCCAGCATTTT.

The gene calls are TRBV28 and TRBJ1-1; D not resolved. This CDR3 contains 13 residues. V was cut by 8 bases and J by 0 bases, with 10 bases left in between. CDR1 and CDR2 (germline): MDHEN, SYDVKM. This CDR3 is CASAIAMNTEAFF. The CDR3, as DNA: TGTGCCAGCGCAATAGCGATGAACACTGAAGCTTTCTTT.

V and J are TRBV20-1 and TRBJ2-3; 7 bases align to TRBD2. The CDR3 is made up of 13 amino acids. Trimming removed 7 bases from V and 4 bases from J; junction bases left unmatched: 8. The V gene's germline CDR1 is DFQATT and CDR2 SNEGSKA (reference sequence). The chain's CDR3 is CSVPTSRADTQYF. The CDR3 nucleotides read TGCAGTGTTCCGACTAGCCGAGCAGATACGCAGTATTTT.

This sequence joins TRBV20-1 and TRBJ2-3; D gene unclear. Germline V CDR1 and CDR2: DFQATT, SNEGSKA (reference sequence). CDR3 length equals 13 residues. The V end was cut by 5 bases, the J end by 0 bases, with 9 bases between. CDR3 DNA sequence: TGCAGTGCTCGCTATGTTAGCACAGATACGCAGTATTTT. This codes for CSARYVSTDTQYF.

In DNA, the CDR3 is TGCAGTGCTAGGACTAGGAGTTTCACAGATACGCAGTATTTT. As protein: CSARTRSFTDTQYF. The chain has TRBV20-1 and TRBJ2-3, with D possibly TRBD2 on 6 matching bases. Trimming removed 3 bases from V and 2 bases from J, with 12 bases in between. CDR1 is DFQATT and CDR2 is SNEGSKA in the germline V gene (reference sequence). CDR3 length equals 14 residues.

This chain's CDR3 is CATSYLSYEQYF. The CDR3 nucleotides are TGTGCCACCAGTTACCTCTCCTACGAGCAGTACTTC. The chain uses TRBV24-1 and TRBJ2-7, with D unresolved. This CDR3 region has 12 residues. CDR1 is KGHDR, CDR2 SFDVKD, per germline. V dropped 6 bases and J dropped 0 bases, with 5 bases sitting between them.

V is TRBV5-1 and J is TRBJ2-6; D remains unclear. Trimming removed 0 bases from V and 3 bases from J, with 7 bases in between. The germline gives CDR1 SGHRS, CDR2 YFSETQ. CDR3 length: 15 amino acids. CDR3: CASSLGAFGANVLTF. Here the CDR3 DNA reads TGCGCCAGCAGCTTGGGGGCTTTTGGGGCCAACGTCCTGACTTTC. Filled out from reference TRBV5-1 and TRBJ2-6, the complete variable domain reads KAGVTQTPRYLIKTRGQQVTLSCSPISGHRSVSWYQQTPGQGLQFLFEYFSETQRNKGNFPGRFSGRQFSNSRSEMNVSTLELGDSALYLCASSLGAFGANVLTFGAGSRLTVL.

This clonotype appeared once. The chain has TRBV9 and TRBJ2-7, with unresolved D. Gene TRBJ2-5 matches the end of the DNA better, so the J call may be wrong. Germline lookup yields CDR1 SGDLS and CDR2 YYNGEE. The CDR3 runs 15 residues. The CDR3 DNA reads TGTGCCAGCAGCGTAGAGGCAGGTCTGTCGGAGACCCAGTACTTC. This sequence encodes CASSVEAGLSETQYF.

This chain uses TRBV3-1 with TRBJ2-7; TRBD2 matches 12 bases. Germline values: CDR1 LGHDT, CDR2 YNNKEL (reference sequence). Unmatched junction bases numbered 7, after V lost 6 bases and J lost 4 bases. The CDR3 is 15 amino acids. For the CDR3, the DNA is TGTGCCAGCAGTCCAACTAGCGGGAGGATATACGAGCAGTACTTC. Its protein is CASSPTSGRIYEQYF.

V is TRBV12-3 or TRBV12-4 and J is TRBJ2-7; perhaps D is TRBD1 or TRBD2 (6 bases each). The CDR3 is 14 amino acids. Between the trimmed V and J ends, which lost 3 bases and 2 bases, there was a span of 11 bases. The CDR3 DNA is TGTGCCAGCAGTTTTGGCGGGGACACCTACGAGCAGTACTTC. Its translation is CASSFGGDTYEQYF.

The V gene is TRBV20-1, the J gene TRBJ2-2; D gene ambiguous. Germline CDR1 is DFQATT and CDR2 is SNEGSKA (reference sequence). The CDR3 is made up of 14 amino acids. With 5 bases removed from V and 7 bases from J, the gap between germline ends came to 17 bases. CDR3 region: CSARVGQMGGELFF. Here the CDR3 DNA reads TGCAGTGCTCGCGTTGGGCAGATGGGCGGGGAGCTGTTTTTT.

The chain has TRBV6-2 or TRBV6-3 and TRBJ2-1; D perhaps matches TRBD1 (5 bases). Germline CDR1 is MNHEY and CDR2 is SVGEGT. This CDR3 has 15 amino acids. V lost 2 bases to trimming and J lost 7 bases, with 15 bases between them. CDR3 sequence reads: CASSYGVIRGNEQFF. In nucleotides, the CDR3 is TGTGCCAGCAGTTACGGGGTGATAAGGGGAAATGAGCAGTTCTTC.

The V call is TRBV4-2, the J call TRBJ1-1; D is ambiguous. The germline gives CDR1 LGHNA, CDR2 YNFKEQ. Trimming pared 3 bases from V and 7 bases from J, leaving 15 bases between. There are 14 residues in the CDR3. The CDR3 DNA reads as TGTGCCAGCAGCCAGACCGACTCAACACGTGAAGCTTTCTTT. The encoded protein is CASSQTDSTREAFF.

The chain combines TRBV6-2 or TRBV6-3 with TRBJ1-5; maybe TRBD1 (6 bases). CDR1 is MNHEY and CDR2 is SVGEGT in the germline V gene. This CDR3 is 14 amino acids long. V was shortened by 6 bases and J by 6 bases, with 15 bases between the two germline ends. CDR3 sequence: CASRDRQDPQPQHF. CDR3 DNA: TGTGCCAGCAGGGATCGACAGGACCCTCAGCCCCAGCATTTT.

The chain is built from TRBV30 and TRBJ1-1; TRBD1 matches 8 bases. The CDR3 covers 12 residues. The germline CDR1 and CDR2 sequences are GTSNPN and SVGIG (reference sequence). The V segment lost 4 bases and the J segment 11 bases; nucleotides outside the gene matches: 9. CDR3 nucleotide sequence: TGTGCCTGGACTTCGACAGGGGTAGACGCTTTCTTT. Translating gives CAWTSTGVDAFF. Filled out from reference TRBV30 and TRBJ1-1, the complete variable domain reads SQTIHQWPATLVQPVGSPLSLECTVEGTSNPNLYWYRQAAGRGLQLLFYSVGIGQISSEVPQNLSASRPQDRQFILSSKKLLLSDSGFYLCAWTSTGVDAFFGQGTRLTVV.

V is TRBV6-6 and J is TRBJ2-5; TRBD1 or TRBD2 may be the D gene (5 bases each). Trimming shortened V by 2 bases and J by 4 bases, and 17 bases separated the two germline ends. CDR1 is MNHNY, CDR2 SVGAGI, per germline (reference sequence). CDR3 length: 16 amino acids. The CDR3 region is CASSYGLWDDTETQYF. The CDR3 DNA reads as TGTGCCAGCAGTTACGGTCTTTGGGACGATACAGAGACCCAGTACTTC.